These 19 T cell receptor beta chains were all obtained from the same sample, sequenced in a study of T cells in Graves' hyperthyroidism and ophthalmopathy. What was amplified from RNA transcripts were TCR beta CDR3 regions. First-round RT-PCR with HTBI primers amplified the TCR CDR3 region. TCRdb used MiXCR to reprocess the multiplex PCR reads, holding one entry per CDR3 protein. The profile shows almost 600,000 distinct CDR3 sequences, 40% to 55% of them singletons. Material: peripheral blood or thyroid tissue (not recorded which). All receptors derive from a woman under 30 with Graves' hyperthyroidism.

Many counts were recorded for this clonotype. The gene calls are TRBV10-3 and TRBJ1-5, with no clear D. The V end lost 2 bases, the J end lost 5 bases, and 16 bases lay between the germline ends. Germline-derived CDR1 and CDR2 are ENHRY and SYGVKD. The CDR3 totals 16 residues. The CDR3 spells CAISEVAPGRDQPQHF. DNA for the CDR3: TGTGCCATCAGTGAGGTGGCTCCTGGACGCGATCAGCCCCAGCATTTT.

The V gene is TRBV20-1, the J gene TRBJ1-4, with D perhaps matching TRBD1 (5 bases). V was shortened by 1 base and J by 0 bases, with 15 bases between the two germline ends. CDR1 and CDR2 from the germline V gene are DFQATT and SNEGSKA (reference sequence). The CDR3 is 17 amino acids. Written as DNA, the CDR3 is TGCAGTGCTAGAGGATGGCGGGGCACTTCAACTAATGAAAAACTGTTTTTT. The encoded protein is CSARGWRGTSTNEKLFF.

This clonotype was observed at least ten times. The CDR3: CSAIPTGRDTEAFF. In DNA, the CDR3 is TGCAGTGCTATCCCCACCGGTAGGGACACTGAAGCTTTCTTT. The chain is built from TRBV20-1 and TRBJ1-1, with D unclear. The germline CDR1 and CDR2 sequences are DFQATT and SNEGSKA (reference sequence). The germline V and J ends were trimmed by 4 bases and 3 bases, with 15 bases remaining between them. The CDR3 has 14 residues.

This sequence joins TRBV2 and TRBJ1-4; no reliable D call. From germline, CDR1 is SNHLY and CDR2 FYNNEI. Trimming took 6 bases from V and 12 from J, leaving 11 bases between them. CDR3 length: 11 amino acids. The CDR3 loop is CASSGEAELFF. The CDR3 nucleotides are TGTGCCAGCAGCGGAGAAGCAGAACTGTTTTTT.

The chain recombines TRBV2 with TRBJ1-2; 7 bases fit TRBD1. V dropped 3 bases and J dropped 8; count of bases not matched to a gene: 3. Germline-derived CDR1 and CDR2 are SNHLY and FYNNEI. This CDR3 has 12 amino acids. CDR3 amino acids: CASSDPTGGYTF. CDR3 in DNA: TGTGCCAGCAGTGATCCGACAGGGGGCTACACCTTC. The full variable domain, completed using reference TRBV2 and TRBJ1-2, is EPEVTQTPSHQVTQMGQEVILRCVPISNHLYFYWYRQILGQKVEFLVSFYNNEISEKSEIFDDQFSVERPDGSNFTLKIRSTKLEDSAMYFCASSDPTGGYTFGSGTRLTVV.

The chain's CDR3 is CSARTPGQGMRGYTF. In nucleotides, the CDR3 is TGCAGTGCTAGAACTCCGGGACAGGGGATGCGGGGCTACACCTTC. The rearrangement joins TRBV20-1 to TRBJ1-2; 10 bases are shared with TRBD1. This CDR3 region has 15 residues. The germline V gene has CDR1 DFQATT and CDR2 SNEGSKA (reference sequence). With V trimmed by 2 bases and J by 8 bases, 11 bases remained unmatched.

This clonotype has only one observation. The V call is TRBV29-1, the J call TRBJ2-7; 13 bases agree with TRBD2. V lost 6 bases to trimming and J lost 7 bases; unmatched junction nucleotides: 9. Germline CDR1 is SQVTM and CDR2 is ANQGSEA. There are 14 residues in the CDR3. The CDR3 nucleotides are TGCAGCGTCGGCGGACTAGCGGGAGCGAGGGAGCAGTACTTC. As protein: CSVGGLAGAREQYF.

CDR3 in amino acids: CASSQQGQFTEAFF. The DNA for the CDR3 is TGCGCCAGCAGCCAACAGGGGCAGTTCACTGAAGCTTTCTTT. The rearrangement joins TRBV5-1 to TRBJ1-1; 7 bases are a match to TRBD1. In germline, CDR1 is SGHRS, CDR2 YFSETQ. Germline trimming cut 4 bases from V and 4 bases from J; bases unmatched to any gene: 7. The CDR3 runs to 14 residues.

This clonotype was picked up many times. The chain recombines TRBV29-1 with TRBJ1-2, with D maybe TRBD1 (6 bases). The V end was cut by 7 bases, the J end by 4 bases, with 19 bases between. Germline CDR1 SQVTM, CDR2 ANQGSEA. The CDR3 totals 14 residues. The CDR3 DNA reads as TGCAGCGCCATCCCCCCGGGGGGCGCCTATGGCTACACCTTC. Its protein is CSAIPPGGAYGYTF.

Only one count was recorded for this clonotype. It may be a read error: a sequence one base away is much more abundant. J is TRBJ1-1 and V is TRBV12-3 or TRBV12-4; 7 bases map to TRBD1. The ends lost 5 bases at V and 7 bases at J; junction bases unmatched: 7. This CDR3 is 13 amino acids long. CDR3 sequence reads: CASSQDRTFEAFF. In DNA, the CDR3 is TGTGCCAGCAGTCAGGACAGGACTTTTGAAGCTTTCTTT.

In this sample, this clonotype turned up many times. This sequence joins TRBV27 and TRBJ1-1; D unclear. Germline values: CDR1 MNHEY, CDR2 SMNVEV (reference sequence). There are 14 residues in the CDR3. The V and J ends lost 0 bases and 1 base respectively, with 6 bases between them. The CDR3: CASSLSGPNTEAFF. The CDR3 DNA reads as TGTGCCAGCAGTTTATCTGGCCCGAACACTGAAGCTTTCTTT.

With regard to this clonotype: Mismatch with germline at one junction end may stem from a read error. The rearrangement links TRBV2 to TRBJ1-1; TRBD1 is a possible D gene (5 bases). The CDR3 loop spans 13 amino acids. The germline gives CDR1 SNHLY, CDR2 FYNNEI. The CDR3 loop is CSAPEQGNTEAFF. CDR3 sequence (DNA): TGCAGTGCCCCAGAGCAGGGAAACACTGAAGCTTTCTTT.

The CDR3 here is CASSFSGGNYGYTF. The CDR3 DNA is TGCGCCAGCAGCTTTAGTGGAGGCAACTATGGCTACACCTTC. The chain employs TRBV5-1 and TRBJ1-2; D not certain. The CDR3 spans 14 residues. V shed 2 bases and J shed 2 bases, with 10 bases lying between them. Germline V gene sequence: CDR1 SGHRS, CDR2 YFSETQ.

Points on this clonotype: One end of the junction fails to match germline, which may point to a read error. This chain links TRBV4-3 with TRBJ1-1; the D gene is possibly TRBD1 (5 bases). Germline assignment: CDR1 LGHNA and CDR2 YSLEER. The CDR3 extends over 15 amino acids. CDR3 region: CASGQGALSWYEAFF. In DNA form, the CDR3 reads TGCGCCAGCGGCCAGGGCGCCCTGAGCTGGTATGAAGCTTTCTTT.

To note about this clonotype: The final CDR3 position lacks the conserved phenylalanine or tryptophan, pointing to a likely read error. No DNA is shown, since the ends of the CDR3 on it are uncertain; the CDR3 is the one TCRdb lists. V and J are TRBV7-2 and TRBJ1-2; the table's D gene call, TRBD1, was not cross checked with the DNA. The CDR3 is 12 amino acids in total, end residues counted. The germline V gene encodes CDR1 SGHTA and CDR2 FQGNSA. The CDR3 region is CASSFQGYGHTS.

The chain uses TRBV29-1 and TRBJ1-2, with no clear D. V gave up 2 bases and J gave up 8 bases, with 15 bases separating them. This CDR3 spans 13 amino acids. Germline values: CDR1 SQVTM, CDR2 ANQGSEA. The CDR3 DNA is TGCAGCGTTGAATTGGAAAGCCAAGGAGGCTACACCTTC. Its protein product is CSVELESQGGYTF.

This chain links TRBV29-1 with TRBJ2-7; 9 bases line up with TRBD2. After removal of 6 bases from V and 5 bases from J, the junction contained 14 bases not matched to a gene. Looked up from germline, CDR1 is SQVTM and CDR2 is ANQGSEA. The CDR3 length is 15 residues. The CDR3 DNA follows: TGCAGCGTGACTAGCGGCTACTCGGGAGGTAACGAGCAGTACTTC. This encodes CSVTSGYSGGNEQYF.

This clonotype was observed many times. This sequence joins TRBV15 and TRBJ1-1; perhaps TRBD1 as D (5 bases). V was shortened by 0 bases and J by 4 bases, with 18 bases between the two germline ends. CDR3 length: 17 residues. Germline V CDR1 and CDR2: LNHNV, YYDKDF (reference sequence). In nucleotides, the CDR3 is TGTGCCACCAGCAGAGATAGGGGTCCCAGGGCGGTCACTGAAGCTTTCTTT. Protein product: CATSRDRGPRAVTEAFF.

With respect to this clonotype: One base away lies a much larger clone, so this may be a sequencing read error. The rearrangement uses TRBV19 and TRBJ2-2; weak D call: TRBD2 (6 bases). This CDR3 has 13 residues. The germline V gene has CDR1 LNHDA and CDR2 SQIVND (reference sequence). In DNA form, the CDR3 reads TGTGCCAGTAGTATGTCCAACACCGGGGGGCTGTTTTTT. Translating gives CASSMSNTGGLFF.